These 21 T cell receptor beta chains came from one sample sequenced in a study of blood T cell repertoires in COVID-19. Profiled with immunoSEQ multiplex PCR; TCRdb holds only in-frame clones, not every one. The sample holds just over 350,000 clones; more than 75% are singletons and the top ten take 2.5% to 3%. The sequencing sample was made of PBMCs or T cells enriched from blood (not recorded which). All receptors come from a woman younger than 45 who had recovered from COVID-19.

The chain carries TRBV5-8 and TRBJ2-7; 11 positions match TRBD2. The V gene end was trimmed by 2 bases and the J gene end by 2 bases; junction bases not matched to a gene: 3. Germline V gives CDR1 SGHTS, CDR2 YDEGEE. This CDR3 spans 15 amino acids. For the CDR3, the DNA is TGTGCCAGCAGCTTTGGGACTAGCGGAACCTACGAGCAGTACTTC. This codes for CASSFGTSGTYEQYF.

V is TRBV9 and J is TRBJ1-2; 9 nucleotides line up with TRBD1. J gave up 1 base and V 3 bases, and 4 bases lay outside the gene matches. Germline-derived CDR1 and CDR2 are SGDLS and YYNGEE. This CDR3 spans 15 amino acids. The CDR3 loop reads CASSAGTGLNYGYTF. The CDR3 DNA sequence: TGTGCCAGCAGCGCTGGGACAGGGCTTAACTATGGCTACACCTTC.

The rearrangement joins TRBV6-1 to TRBJ2-7, with 8 nucleotides matching TRBD2. The CDR3 extends over 15 amino acids. In germline, CDR1 is MNHNS, CDR2 SASEGT. Trimming removed 0 bases from V and 9 bases from J; junction bases left unmatched: 10. Written as DNA, the CDR3 is TGTGCCAGCAGTGAAGCGCTTGAAGGGGGGACTAGGCAGTACTTC. The encoded protein is CASSEALEGGTRQYF.

The chain carries TRBV6-5 and TRBJ2-3, with TRBD2 matching over 11 bases. Germline loops: CDR1 MNHEY, CDR2 SVGAGI. The CDR3 is made up of 13 amino acids. The V and J ends lost 6 bases and 6 bases, in that order; junction bases with no gene match: 2. In nucleotides, the CDR3 is TGTGCCAGCAGCCGACTAGCGGGGGATACGCAGTATTTT. Translation gives CASSRLAGDTQYF.

The chain has TRBV6-5 and TRBJ2-1; D perhaps matches TRBD1 (6 bases). The CDR3 length is 13 residues. V was pared by 6 bases and J by 4 bases, with 10 bases between. The germline V gene encodes CDR1 MNHEY and CDR2 SVGAGI. The chain's CDR3 is CASRMDSYNEQFF. As DNA, the CDR3 is TGTGCCAGCAGGATGGACAGTTACAATGAGCAGTTCTTC.

The genes are TRBV11-3 and TRBJ2-3; 10 bases map to TRBD2. V shed 7 bases, J shed 5 bases, and the junction held 6 bases outside the gene matches. The CDR3 runs to 14 residues. Germline V gene sequence: CDR1 SGHNT, CDR2 YENEEA. The CDR3 reads CASTSGRAGDTQYF. The CDR3 DNA follows: TGTGCCAGCACGAGCGGGAGGGCCGGAGATACGCAGTATTTT.

CDR3 loop: CASSLAPEDEQYF. The CDR3 DNA reads as TGCGCCAGCAGCTTGGCCCCGGAGGACGAGCAGTACTTC. The rearrangement uses TRBV4-1 and TRBJ2-7, with a possible D match to TRBD2 (5 bases). The V gene's germline CDR1 is MGHRA and CDR2 YSYEKL. The length of the CDR3 is 13 residues. Trimming took 5 bases from V and 5 from J, leaving 13 bases between them.

The chain couples TRBV7-9 to TRBJ1-4; D might be TRBD1 (5 bases). The V end was cut by 3 bases, the J end by 5 bases, with 10 bases between. The CDR3 consists of 14 residues. From germline, CDR1 is SEHNR and CDR2 FQNEAQ (reference sequence). CDR3 bases: TGTGCCAGCAGCTTTCCGGCAGGGAATGAAAAACTGTTTTTT. Translation gives CASSFPAGNEKLFF. Full variable domain (remainder filled in from reference TRBV7-9 and TRBJ1-4): DTGVSQNPRHKITKRGQNVTFRCDPISEHNRLYWYRQTLGQGPEFLTYFQNEAQLEKSRLLSDRFSAERPKGSFSTLEIQRTEQGDSAMYLCASSFPAGNEKLFFGSGTQLSVL.

The chain recombines TRBV6-5 with TRBJ2-7; TRBD1 matches 7 bases. The J segment lost 2 bases and the V segment lost 6 bases, leaving 7 bases of the junction unmatched. The CDR3 covers 14 residues. Germline CDR1 is MNHEY and CDR2 is SVGAGI. CDR3 in DNA: TGTGCCAGCAGCCATGGGACAGACGCCTACGAGCAGTACTTC. This codes for CASSHGTDAYEQYF.

This sequence joins TRBV6-5 and TRBJ1-2, with 7 bases fitting TRBD1. Looked up from germline, CDR1 is MNHEY and CDR2 is SVGAGI. This CDR3 contains 13 residues. V shed 8 bases and J 0 bases; nucleotides not matched to a gene: 3. The CDR3 DNA is TGTGCCAGCCGGGACAGATCTAACTATGGCTACACCTTC. Translating it yields CASRDRSNYGYTF.

The V call is TRBV5-1, the J call TRBJ2-7; TRBD2 matches at 15 bases. Per germline, CDR1 SGHRS and CDR2 YFSETQ. With 3 bases clipped from V and 2 bases from J, the junction kept 3 bases outside the gene matches. The length of the CDR3 is 16 residues. In DNA form, the CDR3 reads TGCGCCAGCAGCTCCGGGACTAGCGGGAGGACCTACGAGCAGTACTTC. Protein product: CASSSGTSGRTYEQYF.

A single count supports this clone. The CDR3 protein is CSASLSRTGGYGYTF. CDR3 nucleotide sequence: TGCAGTGCTAGTTTGAGCCGCACCGGAGGCTATGGCTACACCTTC. The genes are TRBV20-1 and TRBJ1-2; no clear D. The CDR3 consists of 15 residues. Trimming pared 3 bases from V and 4 bases from J, leaving 18 bases between. Germline CDR1 DFQATT, CDR2 SNEGSKA (reference sequence).

V usage is TRBV7-8 and J usage is TRBJ2-2; D is perhaps TRBD2 (6 bases). V gave up 2 bases and J gave up 6 bases, with 7 bases separating them. Per germline, CDR1 SGHVS and CDR2 FQNEAQ. The CDR3 loop spans 13 amino acids. This chain's CDR3 is CASSLRGSGELFF. The CDR3 DNA reads TGTGCCAGCAGCTTACGGGGGTCCGGGGAGCTGTTTTTT.

The V gene is TRBV5-1, the J gene TRBJ2-5; 7 nucleotides line up with TRBD2. V trimming: 0 bases; J trimming: 8 bases; junction bases outside the gene matches: 4. The germline CDR1 and CDR2 sequences are SGHRS and YFSETQ. CDR3 length: 13 residues. CDR3 sequence reads: CASSLDPAGTQYF. CDR3 coding DNA: TGCGCCAGCAGCTTGGATCCAGCGGGAACCCAGTACTTC.

The chain is built from TRBV5-1 and TRBJ2-2, with 8 bases that match TRBD1. V dropped 6 bases and J dropped 5; count of bases not matched to a gene: 6. The CDR3 consists of 14 residues. Germline CDR1 and CDR2: SGHRS and YFSETQ. This CDR3 reads CASKFQGATGELFF. The CDR3 DNA reads TGCGCCAGCAAGTTCCAGGGGGCAACCGGGGAGCTGTTTTTT.

The gene calls are TRBV6-5 and TRBJ2-3; 7 nucleotides line up with TRBD2. Losses at the gene ends were 7 bases for V and 2 bases for J; bases not matched to a gene: 6. This CDR3 is built from 14 residues. Germline CDR1 and CDR2: MNHEY and SVGAGI. The CDR3, as DNA: TGTGCCAGCAAAGGGACTACCGCCACAGATACGCAGTATTTT. It translates to CASKGTTATDTQYF.

This chain uses TRBV2 with TRBJ1-2, with D possibly matching TRBD1 (5 bases). V lost 8 bases to trimming and J lost 0 bases, with 16 bases between them. The CDR3 length is 15 residues. The germline gives CDR1 SNHLY, CDR2 FYNNEI. CDR3 amino acids: CASPRTGRANYGYTF. In DNA, the CDR3 is TGTGCCAGCCCTAGAACAGGCCGAGCTAACTATGGCTACACCTTC.

This clone was observed a handful of times. The rearrangement uses TRBV6-1 and TRBJ2-5; 12 nucleotides match TRBD1. Germline-derived CDR1 and CDR2 are MNHNS and SASEGT. The trim removed 1 base at V and 5 bases at J, leaving 5 bases unmatched. The CDR3 extends over 16 amino acids. The CDR3 nucleotides are TGTGCCAGCAGTGAAGGCGGGACAGGGGGCATGGAGACCCAGTACTTC. Its protein product is CASSEGGTGGMETQYF.

Concerning this clone: Other DNA sequences in this sample translate to the same CDR3. The V call is TRBV6-5, the J call TRBJ1-2; tentative D call: TRBD1 (6 bases). Germline values: CDR1 MNHEY, CDR2 SVGAGI. The CDR3 totals 15 residues. Trimming removed 0 bases from V and 8 bases from J, with 16 bases in between. The CDR3 here is CASSYSGQGLEGYTF. The CDR3 bases are TGTGCCAGCAGTTACTCGGGCCAGGGGTTAGAAGGCTACACCTTC.

This clone was observed a handful of times. J is TRBJ1-1 and V is TRBV5-4; D perhaps matches TRBD1 (5 bases). CDR3 length: 15 residues. V was shortened by 3 bases and J by 0 bases, with 12 bases between the two germline ends. Germline CDR1 and CDR2: SGHNT and YYREEE (reference sequence). The CDR3 loop reads CASSSGGRLNTEAFF. The CDR3 DNA sequence: TGTGCCAGCAGCTCCGGGGGGAGACTGAACACTGAAGCTTTCTTT.

This clone has only a few counts. This chain joins TRBV4-1 and TRBJ2-1; 14 bases match TRBD2. The CDR3 has 15 residues. Germline CDR1 MGHRA, CDR2 YSYEKL. V lost 4 bases to trimming and J lost 9 bases; unmatched junction nucleotides: 5. The CDR3 sequence: CASSPRLAGGGEQFF. As DNA, the CDR3 is TGCGCCAGCAGCCCCCGACTAGCGGGGGGGGGTGAGCAGTTCTTC.